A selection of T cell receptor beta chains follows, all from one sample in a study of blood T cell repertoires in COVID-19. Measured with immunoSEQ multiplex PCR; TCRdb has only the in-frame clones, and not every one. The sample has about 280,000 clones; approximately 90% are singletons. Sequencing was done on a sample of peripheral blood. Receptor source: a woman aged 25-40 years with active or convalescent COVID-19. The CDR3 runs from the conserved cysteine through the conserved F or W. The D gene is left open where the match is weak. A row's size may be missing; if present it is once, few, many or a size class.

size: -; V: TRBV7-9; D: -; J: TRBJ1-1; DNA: TGTGCCAGCAGTTCCTGGACAGCCATGAACACTGAAGCTTTCTTT; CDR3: CASSSWTAMNTEAFF
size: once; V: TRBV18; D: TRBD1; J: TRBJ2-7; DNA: TGTGCCAGCTCAGGGAGACAGGGGTTGTTGGAGCAGTACTTC; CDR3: CASSGRQGLLEQYF
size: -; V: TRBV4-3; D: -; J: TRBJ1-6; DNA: TGCGCCAGCAGCCAAGAAGTCGGTTCACCCCTCCACTTT; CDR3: CASSQEVGSPLHF
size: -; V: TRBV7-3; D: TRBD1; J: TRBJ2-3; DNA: TGTGCCAGCAGCCCGACAGGGGTGGATACGCAGTATTTT; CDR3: CASSPTGVDTQYF
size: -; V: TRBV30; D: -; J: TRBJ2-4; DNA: TGTGCCTGGGTCCCCGGGGTCCCAGCCAAAAACATTCAGTACTTC; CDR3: CAWVPGVPAKNIQYF
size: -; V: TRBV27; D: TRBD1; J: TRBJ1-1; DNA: TGTGCCGTCCCGGGACAGGGGGCGAACACTGAAGCTTTCTTT; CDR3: CAVPGQGANTEAFF
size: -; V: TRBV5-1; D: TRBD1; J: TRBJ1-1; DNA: TGCGCCAGCAGCATACAGGGGAAGGACACTGAAGCTTTCTTT; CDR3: CASSIQGKDTEAFF
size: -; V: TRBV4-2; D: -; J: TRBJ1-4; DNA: TGTGCCAGCAGCCAGGAACAGGGCCGCGGCGAAAAACTGTTTTTT; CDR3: CASSQEQGRGEKLFF
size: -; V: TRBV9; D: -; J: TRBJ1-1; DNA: TGTGCCAGCAGCCCACAAGGCCAGGGGCGCACTGAAGCTTTCTTT; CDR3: CASSPQGQGRTEAFF
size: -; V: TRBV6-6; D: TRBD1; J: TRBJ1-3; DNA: TGTGCCAGCAGCCCCTGGACAGGGGCGCGAGGAAACACCATATATTTT; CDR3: CASSPWTGARGNTIYF
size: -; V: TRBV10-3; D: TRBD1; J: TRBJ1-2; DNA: TGTGCCATCAGTGATGGACAGGGAAGGATCTATGGCTACACCTTC; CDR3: CAISDGQGRIYGYTF
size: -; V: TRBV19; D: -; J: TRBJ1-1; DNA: TGTGCCAGTAGTATGGGGAGAGGCAGGACGGGGGTAAGCACTGAAGCTTTCTTT; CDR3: CASSMGRGRTGVSTEAFF
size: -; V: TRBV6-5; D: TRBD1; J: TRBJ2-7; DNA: TGTGCCAGCAGTTACTTCTCAGGGGGCGACGGCGAGCAGTACTTC; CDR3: CASSYFSGGDGEQYF
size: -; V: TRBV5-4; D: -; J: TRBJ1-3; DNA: TGTGCCAGCAGCTCCTACCCAAGCTCTGGAAACACCATATATTTT; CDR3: CASSSYPSSGNTIYF
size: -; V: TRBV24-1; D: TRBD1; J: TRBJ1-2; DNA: TGTGCCACTGGGGCAGGGGGTAACTATGGCTACACCTTC; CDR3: CATGAGGNYGYTF
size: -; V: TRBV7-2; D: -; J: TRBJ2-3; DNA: TGTGCCAGCAGCTTAGCGGGGCGCTTCTCCACAGATACGCAGTATTTT; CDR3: CASSLAGRFSTDTQYF
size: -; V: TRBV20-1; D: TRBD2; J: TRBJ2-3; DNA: TGCAGTGCTAGTGGGTCTAGCGGGGGGGCCGGCACAGATACGCAGTATTTT; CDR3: CSASGSSGGAGTDTQYF
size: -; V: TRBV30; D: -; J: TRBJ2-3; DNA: TGTGCCTGGGGGGCATGGGGGCTGGACACAGATACGCAGTATTTT; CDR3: CAWGAWGLDTDTQYF
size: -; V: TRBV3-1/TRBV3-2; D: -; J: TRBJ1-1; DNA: TGTGCCAGCAGCCAAGATTCAGGAGGTGGCACTGAAGCTTTCTTT; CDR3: CASSQDSGGGTEAFF
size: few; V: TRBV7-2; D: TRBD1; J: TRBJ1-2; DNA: TGTGCCAGCAGCCCAAGGACAGGGCCCTATGGCTACACCTTC; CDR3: CASSPRTGPYGYTF
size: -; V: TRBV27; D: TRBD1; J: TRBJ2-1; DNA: TGTGCCAGCAGCCGGACAGGGGGTTATAATGAGCAGTTCTTC; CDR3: CASSRTGGYNEQFF
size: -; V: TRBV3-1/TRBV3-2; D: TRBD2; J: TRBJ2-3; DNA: TGTGCCAGCAGCCACCGGCTACGTCTAGCGGGGGGCCGCACAGATACGCAGTATTTT; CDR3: CASSHRLRLAGGRTDTQYF
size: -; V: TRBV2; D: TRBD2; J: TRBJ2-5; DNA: TGTGCCTCCTCGCGGGGGGGGGAGACCCAGTACTTC; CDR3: CASSRGGETQYF
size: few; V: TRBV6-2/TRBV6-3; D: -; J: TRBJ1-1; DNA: TGTGCCAGCAGTTTCCATAAGACACCCTCGAACACTGAAGCTTTCTTT; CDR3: CASSFHKTPSNTEAFF
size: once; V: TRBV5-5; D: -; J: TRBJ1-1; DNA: TGTGCCAGCAGCTTGGATGCGGTAGGAGCTCCAGCTTTCTTT; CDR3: CASSLDAVGAPAFF
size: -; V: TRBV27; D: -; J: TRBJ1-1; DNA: TGTGCCAGCAGCCCCGCCTCCCGCGCGGATGCGAACACTGAAGCTTTCTTT; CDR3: CASSPASRADANTEAFF
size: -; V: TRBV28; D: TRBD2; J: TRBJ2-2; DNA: TGTGCCAGCGGGACTAGCGGGGGAGGGAACACCGGGGAGCTGTTTTTT; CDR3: CASGTSGGGNTGELFF
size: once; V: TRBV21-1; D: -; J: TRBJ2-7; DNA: TGTGCCAGATCTGAGGGGACAGGGGGCTACGAGCAGTACTTC; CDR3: CARSEGTGGYEQYF
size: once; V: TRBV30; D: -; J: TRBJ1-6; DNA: TGTGCCTGGAGTGTAGCAGGCAACTCCTATAATTCACCCCTCCACTTT; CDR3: CAWSVAGNSYNSPLHF
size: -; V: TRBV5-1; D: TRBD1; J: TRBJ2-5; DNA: TGCGCCAGCAGCCCAGAGGGACAGGGGACGGAGACCCAGTACTTC; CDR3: CASSPEGQGTETQYF